A single sample is the source of the 27 T cell receptor beta chains below, sequenced in a study of shared clonotypes between healthy human individuals. The table came from immunoSEQ multiplex PCR; TCRdb's copy has only in-frame clones and leaves some out. Of roughly 490,000 clones listed, roughly 85% are singletons. The sequenced sample was PBMCs. The source of these receptors is a woman in her thirties or forties in good health. Some clones in this sample may be carry-over from other donors' samples.

The genes are TRBV13 and TRBJ2-7; D is unclear. Deletions cut 2 bases from V and 7 bases from J, with 9 bases between. Germline CDR1 reads PRHDT; CDR2 reads FYEKMQ (reference sequence). CDR3 length: 12 amino acids. In DNA, the CDR3 is TGTGCCAGCAGCTTATCATCAGATGAGCAGTACTTC. It specifies CASSLSSDEQYF.

J is TRBJ1-1 and V is TRBV11-2, with 12 bases matching TRBD1. The CDR3 extends over 16 amino acids. V was clipped by 6 bases and J by 1 base; unmatched bases: 6. Germline CDR1 SGHAT, CDR2 FQNNGV. In DNA form, the CDR3 reads TGTGCCAGCAGGCGGGACAGGGGGCTTCAGAACACTGAAGCTTTCTTT. Protein sequence: CASRRDRGLQNTEAFF.

This chain links TRBV29-1 with TRBJ2-5; 8 nucleotides agree with TRBD1. J was trimmed by 5 bases and V by 7 bases; bases with no gene match: 12. This CDR3 comprises 14 residues. Germline CDR1 and CDR2: SQVTM and ANQGSEA. CDR3 in DNA: TGCAGCGGCCACCGGACAGGGTCGGGGGAGACCCAGTACTTC. It specifies CSGHRTGSGETQYF.

The J gene is TRBJ1-4, the V gene TRBV7-9; a weak D match, TRBD1 (6 bases). Trimming took 3 bases from V and 2 from J, leaving 16 bases between them. Germline V gene data show CDR1 as SEHNR and CDR2 as FQNEAQ (reference sequence). The CDR3 is made up of 17 amino acids. The DNA of the CDR3 is TGTGCCAGCAGCTTGGGGAGGACAGAGTTTACTAATGAAAAACTGTTTTTT. Protein: CASSLGRTEFTNEKLFF.

Regarding this clone: With a much larger clone just one base away, this may be a read error. This chain connects TRBV6-5 to TRBJ1-1; no firm D call. This CDR3 has 13 residues. Trimming shortened V by 6 bases and J by 1 base, and 9 bases separated the two germline ends. CDR1 MNHEY and CDR2 SVGAGI come from the germline V gene. CDR3 region: CASSQQPNTEAFF. The DNA for the CDR3 is TGTGCCAGCAGCCAACAGCCGAACACTGAAGCTTTCTTT.

The rearrangement joins TRBV30 to TRBJ1-1, with TRBD1 as a possible D gene (5 bases). The CDR3 totals 14 residues. V lost 0 bases and J lost 4, with 12 bases in between. Germline CDR1 and CDR2: GTSNPN and SVGIG (reference sequence). This CDR3 is CAWSVGLMTTEAFF. CDR3 bases: TGTGCCTGGAGTGTGGGACTTATGACCACTGAAGCTTTCTTT.

In its sample, this clone was seen many times. Here the CDR3 reads CASSLEGLNQPQHF. CDR3 coding DNA: TGTGCCAGCAGCTTAGAAGGGCTCAATCAGCCCCAGCATTTT. The chain combines TRBV7-2 with TRBJ1-5; no clear D. The CDR3 spans 14 residues. Germline CDR1 is SGHTA and CDR2 is FQGNSA. The V and J ends lost 1 base and 3 bases respectively, with 7 bases between them.

The CDR3 sequence: CATSRDAGNQPQHF. CDR3 in DNA: TGTGCCACCAGCAGAGATGCAGGGAATCAGCCCCAGCATTTT. This rearrangement joins TRBV15 to TRBJ1-5, with D perhaps matching TRBD1 (5 bases). Germline V gives CDR1 LNHNV, CDR2 YYDKDF (reference sequence). CDR3 length: 14 amino acids. V lost 0 bases, J lost 4 bases, and 7 bases lay in between.

This rearrangement joins TRBV27 to TRBJ2-7; 8 nucleotides align to TRBD1. This CDR3 has 14 residues. Germline V CDR1 and CDR2: MNHEY, SMNVEV (reference sequence). J was trimmed by 3 bases and V by 5 bases; bases with no gene match: 6. CDR3 protein: CASSPWTGHYEQYF. CDR3 bases: TGTGCCAGCAGTCCTTGGACAGGGCACTACGAGCAGTACTTC.

The V gene is TRBV7-2, the J gene TRBJ2-3; perhaps TRBD2 as D (6 bases). Germline V gene data show CDR1 as SGHTA and CDR2 as FQGNSA. This CDR3 is built from 15 residues. V lost 5 bases and J 5 bases, leaving 17 bases between the germline ends. CDR3 sequence reads: CASSANGGGVDTQYF. CDR3 bases: TGTGCCAGCAGCGCCAATGGGGGAGGTGTAGATACGCAGTATTTT.

The chain combines TRBV6-4 with TRBJ2-1; D ambiguous. Trimming shortened V by 0 bases and J by 0 bases, and 9 bases separated the two germline ends. The CDR3 consists of 16 residues. The germline V gene has CDR1 MRHNA and CDR2 SNTAGT. Here the CDR3 DNA reads TGTGCCAGCAGTGACTCAACAGAGAACTCCTACAATGAGCAGTTCTTC. This gives the protein CASSDSTENSYNEQFF.

This sequence joins TRBV7-6 and TRBJ1-5; D call uncertain. CDR1 SGHVS and CDR2 FNYEAQ come from the germline V gene. The CDR3 spans 16 residues. The V end lost 1 base, the J end lost 3 bases, and 13 bases lay between the germline ends. CDR3 sequence: CASSLGVGNNNQPQHF. CDR3 DNA sequence: TGTGCCAGCAGCTTAGGGGTAGGGAATAACAATCAGCCCCAGCATTTT.

The CDR3 here is CASSFSRVGNSPLHF. DNA of the CDR3: TGTGCCAGCAGTTTTTCAAGAGTCGGGAATTCACCCCTCCACTTT. The V gene is TRBV28, the J gene TRBJ1-6; unclear D gene. The V and J ends lost 3 bases and 7 bases respectively, with 13 bases between them. The CDR3 is 15 residues long. Germline V lookup: CDR1 MDHEN, CDR2 SYDVKM.

This chain joins TRBV28 and TRBJ1-5; D possibly corresponds to TRBD1 (6 bases). Trimming took 7 bases from V and 6 from J, leaving 19 bases between them. The CDR3 covers 15 residues. Germline values: CDR1 MDHEN, CDR2 SYDVKM. The CDR3: CASTYRDTLIQPQHF. The CDR3 DNA reads as TGTGCCAGCACGTACCGGGACACACTAATTCAGCCCCAGCATTTT.

The V and J genes are TRBV18 and TRBJ1-2; D is unresolved. Trimming pared 0 bases from V and 8 bases from J, leaving 16 bases between. The V gene's germline CDR1 is KGHSH and CDR2 LQKENI. This CDR3 contains 15 residues. CDR3 amino acids: CASSPPKVSFFGYTF. CDR3 sequence (DNA): TGTGCCAGCTCACCACCGAAGGTTTCCTTTTTCGGCTACACCTTC.

Points on this clone: In the same sample, other DNA sequences code for this CDR3. This chain connects TRBV18 to TRBJ2-5; D gene ambiguous. V was clipped by 3 bases and J by 2 bases, with 1 base between them. Germline CDR1 KGHSH, CDR2 LQKENI. There are 11 residues in the CDR3. The CDR3 DNA reads TGTGCCAGCTCACCGCAAGAGACCCAGTACTTC. The encoded protein is CASSPQETQYF.

The chain recombines TRBV9 with TRBJ2-7; no reliable D call. Trimming took off 5 bases at V and 0 bases at J, with 12 bases between the two ends. The CDR3 has 14 residues. Germline V gene sequence: CDR1 SGDLS, CDR2 YYNGEE. The CDR3: CASRPTPSSYEQYF. CDR3 DNA: TGTGCCAGCAGGCCGACACCGAGCTCCTACGAGCAGTACTTC.

This rearrangement joins TRBV5-4 to TRBJ2-7; 10 bases align to TRBD2. V lost 1 base to trimming and J lost 5 bases; unmatched junction nucleotides: 12. Per germline, CDR1 SGHNT and CDR2 YYREEE (reference sequence). There are 17 residues in the CDR3. The CDR3 nucleotides are TGTGCCAGCAGCTTGTTGGCAGCGGGAGGGCCGGTCGACGAGCAGTACTTC. Protein: CASSLLAAGGPVDEQYF.

This clone was observed once. The chain uses TRBV11-2 and TRBJ2-5; 10 bases line up with TRBD2. Trimming cost V 5 bases and J 7 bases; bases outside gene matches: 1. The CDR3 length is 12 residues. Germline V gene data show CDR1 as SGHAT and CDR2 as FQNNGV. CDR3 amino acids: CASSPSGRTQYF. The CDR3 DNA sequence: TGTGCCAGCAGCCCTAGCGGGAGGACCCAGTACTTC.

The CDR3 is CASSLSTGYQPQHF. The CDR3 DNA is TGTGCCAGCAGCCTATCGACAGGGTACCAGCCCCAGCATTTT. The V and J genes are TRBV7-8 and TRBJ1-5; 7 nucleotides agree with TRBD1. With 5 bases clipped from V and 7 bases from J, the junction kept 8 bases outside the gene matches. Germline CDR1 SGHVS, CDR2 FQNEAQ. This CDR3 is 14 amino acids long.

CDR3 in amino acids: CASSSWDRAPSGVYEQYF. Written as DNA, the CDR3 is TGTGCCAGCAGCTCCTGGGACAGGGCTCCTAGCGGGGTGTACGAGCAGTACTTC. V gene TRBV28 combines with J gene TRBJ2-7, with D tentatively TRBD1 or TRBD2 (9 bases each). V was pared by 6 bases and J by 4 bases, with 28 bases between. The CDR3 length is 18 residues. Germline assignment: CDR1 MDHEN and CDR2 SYDVKM.

The chain has TRBV6-5 and TRBJ1-5; the D is unclear. This CDR3 is built from 15 residues. V was trimmed by 5 bases and J by 6 bases, leaving 17 bases between them. The V gene's germline CDR1 is MNHEY and CDR2 SVGAGI. CDR3 coding DNA: TGTGCCAGCAGTAAGACTCCGGGCCTGGGTCAGCCCCAGCATTTT. Its protein is CASSKTPGLGQPQHF.

V is TRBV6-5 and J is TRBJ1-4; 9 nucleotides agree with TRBD1. CDR1 and CDR2 from the germline V gene are MNHEY and SVGAGI. The length of the CDR3 is 15 residues. The trim removed 2 bases at V and 8 bases at J, leaving 6 bases unmatched. The CDR3 is CASSYGDRVGEKLFF. The CDR3 region has the DNA TGTGCCAGCAGTTACGGGGACAGGGTTGGGGAAAAACTGTTTTTT.

This clone was counted only a few times. The DNA of the CDR3 is TGTGCCAGCCACAGGGCGAACACCGGGGAGCTGTTTTTT. Residues: CASHRANTGELFF. This chain links TRBV10-3 with TRBJ2-2; D might be TRBD1 (6 bases). The CDR3 contains 13 residues. Germline V lookup: CDR1 ENHRY, CDR2 SYGVKD. Trimming stripped 10 bases from V and 0 bases from J, with 9 bases between.

This sequence joins TRBV7-9 and TRBJ2-7; TRBD2 might be the D (6 bases). Germline lookup yields CDR1 SEHNR and CDR2 FQNEAQ (reference sequence). Trimming took off 0 bases at V and 0 bases at J, with 9 bases between the two ends. CDR3 length: 15 amino acids. CDR3 amino acids: CASSLASTSSYEQYF. The CDR3 DNA is TGTGCCAGCAGCTTAGCCTCGACTAGCTCCTACGAGCAGTACTTC.

The chain couples TRBV6-1 to TRBJ2-1, with TRBD2 matching over 10 bases. The V gene's germline CDR1 is MNHNS and CDR2 SASEGT. V shed 3 bases and J 1 base; nucleotides not matched to a gene: 3. The CDR3 has 16 residues. The DNA of the CDR3 is TGTGCCAGCAGTGATCTAGCGGGAGAATCCTACAATGAGCAGTTCTTC. It specifies CASSDLAGESYNEQFF.

This clone was observed a single time. The chain recombines TRBV4-1 with TRBJ2-3, with 8 positions matching TRBD1. Germline CDR1 is MGHRA and CDR2 is YSYEKL. V lost 1 base to trimming and J lost 6 bases; unmatched junction nucleotides: 6. CDR3 length: 15 amino acids. CDR3 in amino acids: CASSQGQGAVDTQYF. The CDR3 DNA reads TGCGCCAGCAGCCAAGGGCAGGGGGCAGTGGATACGCAGTATTTT.